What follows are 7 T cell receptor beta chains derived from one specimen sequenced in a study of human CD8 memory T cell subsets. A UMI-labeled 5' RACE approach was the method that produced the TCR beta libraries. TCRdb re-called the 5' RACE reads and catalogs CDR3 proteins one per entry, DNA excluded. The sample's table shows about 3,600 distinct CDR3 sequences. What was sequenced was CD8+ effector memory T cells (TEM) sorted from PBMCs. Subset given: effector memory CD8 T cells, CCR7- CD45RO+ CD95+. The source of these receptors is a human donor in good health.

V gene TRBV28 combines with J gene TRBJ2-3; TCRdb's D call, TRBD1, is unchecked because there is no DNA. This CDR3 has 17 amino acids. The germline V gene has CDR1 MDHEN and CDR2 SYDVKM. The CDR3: CASSTDRERAHTDTQYF. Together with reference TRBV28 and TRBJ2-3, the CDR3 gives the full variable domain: DVKVTQSSRYLVKRTGEKVFLECVQDMDHENMFWYRQDPGLGLRLIYFSYDVKMKEKGDIPEGYSVSREKKERFSLILESASTNQTSMYLCASSTDRERAHTDTQYFGPGTRLTVL.

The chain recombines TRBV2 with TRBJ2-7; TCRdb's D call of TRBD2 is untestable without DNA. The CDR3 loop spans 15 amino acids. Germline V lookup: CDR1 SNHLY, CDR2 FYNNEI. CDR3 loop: CASSEMASGTYEQYF. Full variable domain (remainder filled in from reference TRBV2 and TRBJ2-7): EPEVTQTPSHQVTQMGQEVILRCVPISNHLYFYWYRQILGQKVEFLVSFYNNEISEKSEIFDDQFSVERPDGSNFTLKIRSTKLEDSAMYFCASSEMASGTYEQYFGPGTRLTVT.

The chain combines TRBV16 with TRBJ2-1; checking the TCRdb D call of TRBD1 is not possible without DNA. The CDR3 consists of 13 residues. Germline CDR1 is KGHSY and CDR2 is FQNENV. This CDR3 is CASSQDRGGEQFF.

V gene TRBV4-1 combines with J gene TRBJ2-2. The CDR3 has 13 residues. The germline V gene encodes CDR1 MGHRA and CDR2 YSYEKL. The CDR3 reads CASSRQNTGELFF.

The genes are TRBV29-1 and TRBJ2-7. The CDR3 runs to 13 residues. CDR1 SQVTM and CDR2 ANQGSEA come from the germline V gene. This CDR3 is CSVEDPKTYEQYF.

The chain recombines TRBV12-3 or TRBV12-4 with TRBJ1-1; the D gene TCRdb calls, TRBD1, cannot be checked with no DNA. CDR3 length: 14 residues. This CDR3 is CASSPGQVGFEAFF.

The CDR3 here is CSVDFRGQVYGYTF. The chain links TRBV29-1 to TRBJ1-2; TCRdb selects TRBD1, and the lack of DNA leaves this call unchecked. The germline CDR1 and CDR2 sequences are SQVTM and ANQGSEA. The CDR3 contains 14 residues. The full variable domain, rest sourced from reference TRBV29-1 and TRBJ1-2, is SAVISQKPSRDICQRGTSLTIQCQVDSQVTMMFWYRQQPGQSLTLIATANQGSEATYESGFVIDKFPISRPNLTFSTLTVSNMSPEDSSIYLCSVDFRGQVYGYTFGSGTRLTVV.